The 9 T cell receptor beta chains listed next were all sequenced from one sample in a study of blood T cell repertoires in COVID-19. The protocol was immunoSEQ multiplex PCR, while the TCRdb copy is restricted to in-frame clones and leaves out a portion. The data contain 250,000 to 300,000 clones, about 89% of them singletons. The sequencing input was PBMCs or T cells enriched from blood (not recorded which). All receptors come from a middle-aged woman who had recovered from COVID-19.

With regard to this clone: Other DNA sequences in the same sample also yield this CDR3. This rearrangement joins TRBV12-3 or TRBV12-4 to TRBJ2-7; D not resolved. This CDR3 is built from 12 residues. Trimming shortened V by 6 bases and J by 4 bases, and 10 bases separated the two germline ends. CDR3 DNA sequence: TGTGCCAGCAGCCTATCGCGGTACGAGCAGTACTTC. Translation: CASSLSRYEQYF.

V gene TRBV4-3 combines with J gene TRBJ1-5, with 9 bases fitting TRBD1. V lost 3 bases, J lost 5 bases, and 5 bases stayed unmatched. The germline CDR1 and CDR2 sequences are LGHNA and YSLEER. The CDR3 totals 15 residues. The CDR3 here is CASSQARQGDQPQHF. Here the CDR3 DNA reads TGCGCCAGCAGCCAGGCGAGACAGGGGGATCAGCCCCAGCATTTT.

The V and J genes are TRBV4-2 and TRBJ1-1, with D perhaps matching TRBD1 (6 bases). The ends were cut back, 3 bases at V and 1 base at J, with 12 bases in the middle. The CDR3 spans 15 residues. Germline V gives CDR1 LGHNA, CDR2 YNFKEQ. The chain's CDR3 is CASSQSGAKNTEAFF. In DNA, the CDR3 is TGTGCCAGCAGCCAGTCAGGGGCCAAGAACACTGAAGCTTTCTTT.

This clone was counted once. This chain uses TRBV2 with TRBJ1-3; D is uncertain. The CDR3 consists of 13 residues. Germline V gene lookup returns CDR1 SNHLY and CDR2 FYNNEI. The V gene lost 7 bases and the J gene lost 0 bases, with 7 bases spanning the gap. In DNA form, the CDR3 reads TGTGCCAGCATGCTAACCTCTGGAAACACCATATATTTT. This gives the protein CASMLTSGNTIYF. Full variable domain (outside the CDR3, taken from reference TRBV2 and TRBJ1-3): EPEVTQTPSHQVTQMGQEVILRCVPISNHLYFYWYRQILGQKVEFLVSFYNNEISEKSEIFDDQFSVERPDGSNFTLKIRSTKLEDSAMYFCASMLTSGNTIYFGEGSWLTVV.

The V and J genes are TRBV27 and TRBJ2-7, with D unclear. Trimming removed 5 bases at V and 2 bases at J, with 19 bases between. Germline V gives CDR1 MNHEY, CDR2 SMNVEV (reference sequence). The CDR3 length is 16 residues. CDR3 coding DNA: TGTGCCAGCAGTCCGATCTCGCGACACCGAACCTACGAGCAGTACTTC. Translation: CASSPISRHRTYEQYF.

The gene calls are TRBV18 and TRBJ2-1; a possible D gene is TRBD2 (5 bases). CDR1 and CDR2 (germline): KGHSH, LQKENI. CDR3 length: 13 amino acids. V lost 3 bases and J 7 bases, leaving 10 bases between the germline ends. For the CDR3, the DNA is TGTGCCAGCTCACCGGGTCCGGGGAATGAGCAGTTCTTC. Translated: CASSPGPGNEQFF.

The CDR3 loop reads CASRDRGLSGANVLTF. The CDR3 nucleotides read TGTGCCAGTCGGGACAGGGGGCTTTCTGGGGCCAACGTCCTGACTTTC. The chain has TRBV19 and TRBJ2-6; 12 nucleotides agree with TRBD1. The CDR3 has 16 residues. Germline CDR1 and CDR2: LNHDA and SQIVND (reference sequence). Trimming removed 8 bases from V and 1 base from J; junction bases left unmatched: 3.

Comments on this clone: In the same sample, other DNA sequences code for this CDR3. J is TRBJ1-5 and V is TRBV15; 7 positions match TRBD1. With V trimmed by 3 bases and J by 2 bases, 7 bases remained unmatched. CDR3 length: 16 residues. Per germline, CDR1 LNHNV and CDR2 YYDKDF (reference sequence). Here the CDR3 reads CATSRGDRGGNQPQHF. The DNA for the CDR3 is TGTGCCACCAGCAGGGGGGACAGAGGCGGCAATCAGCCCCAGCATTTT. Based on the CDR3 plus reference TRBV15 and TRBJ1-5, the full variable domain is DAMVIQNPRYQVTQFGKPVTLSCSQTLNHNVMYWYQQKSSQAPKLLFHYYDKDFNNEADTPDNFQSRRPNTSFCFLDIRSPGLGDTAMYLCATSRGDRGGNQPQHFGDGTRLSIL.

V and J are TRBV6-6 and TRBJ2-1, with TRBD2 matching 7 bases. J gave up 11 bases and V 5 bases, and 6 bases lay outside the gene matches. Germline CDR1 is MNHNY and CDR2 is SVGAGI (reference sequence). The CDR3 covers 12 residues. The CDR3 reads CASSQSGNQQFF. The CDR3 DNA follows: TGTGCCAGCAGTCAAAGCGGGAATCAGCAGTTCTTC.